A selection of T cell receptor beta chains follows, all from one sample in a study of CD8 T cells in ankylosing spondylitis. TCRdb reprocessed the 5' RACE reads with MiXCR, giving one entry per CDR3 protein. The sample has roughly 250,000 distinct CDR3 sequences, roughly 8.6% seen once; the top ten hold approximately 6.3%. The sequencing input was blood, either unsorted or a sorted T cell fraction (not recorded which). Every receptor here comes from a male donor with ankylosing spondylitis or in good health (not recorded which). CDR3s include the opening cysteine and the closing phenylalanine or tryptophan. The D gene is left open where the match is weak. Clone size is not always given. Where it is, it says once, few, many or a class for expanded clones.

J,V,size,D,DNA,CDR3
TRBJ1-3,TRBV10-3,.,.,TGTGCCATCAGTGAGTCGACTGCCGGGGACACCATATATTTT,CAISESTAGDTIYF
TRBJ2-1,TRBV24-1,few,TRBD2,TGTGCCACCAGTGAGTCGACTAGCGGGGGGGATGAGCAGTTCTTC,CATSESTSGGDEQFF
TRBJ1-4,TRBV9,many,.,TGTGCCAGCAGCCCCGGGACACCTAAAATAGGTGAAAAACTGTTTTTT,CASSPGTPKIGEKLFF
TRBJ1-1,TRBV5-1,many,.,TGCGCCAGCAGCTTGGAACAGGGAGAGAACACTGAAGCTTTCTTT,CASSLEQGENTEAFF
TRBJ2-5,TRBV5-1,many,.,TGCGCCAGCAGCTTGGCCTACGGGGAGACCCAGTACTTC,CASSLAYGETQYF
TRBJ2-2,TRBV6-2/TRBV6-3,many,.,TGTGCCAGCAGTTACGGAGGCGGGGAGCTGTTTTTT,CASSYGGGELFF
TRBJ2-3,TRBV18,few,.,TGTGCCAGCTCGCCGGCCACCAGCACAGATACGCAGTATTTT,CASSPATSTDTQYF
TRBJ2-6,TRBV12-3/TRBV12-4,many,.,TGTGCCAGCAGCGTGCCCCTGAACGGGGCCAACGTCCTGACTTTC,CASSVPLNGANVLTF
TRBJ2-7,TRBV12-3/TRBV12-4,many,.,TGTGCCAGCAGCCTAACCCACGAGCAGTACTTC,CASSLTHEQYF
TRBJ2-1,TRBV5-6,.,.,TGTGCCAGCAGCTTGGCCCGGGAGCAGTTCTTC,CASSLAREQFF
TRBJ1-1,TRBV5-5,.,TRBD1,TGTGCCAGCAGCTTGACAGGGGGGTTGAACACTGAAGCTTTCTTT,CASSLTGGLNTEAFF
TRBJ2-3,TRBV27,many,TRBD1,TGTGCCAGCAGTCTCAGCTCGACAGGGATCACAGATACGCAGTATTTT,CASSLSSTGITDTQYF
TRBJ2-7,TRBV4-2,many,TRBD2,TGTGCCAGCAGCCAAGATAGTCCTCACGGGACTACAACCGAGCAGTACTTC,CASSQDSPHGTTTEQYF
TRBJ2-2,TRBV10-3,many,.,TGTGCCATCAGAGCGGGCCAAGAGAGAGACACCGGGGAGCTGTTTTTT,CAIRAGQERDTGELFF
TRBJ1-6,TRBV9,many,.,TGTGCCAGCAGCCCACAGTGGAATTCACCCCTCCACTTT,CASSPQWNSPLHF
TRBJ1-4,TRBV20-1,many,.,TGCAGTGCTCACCATGAGGGGGAATTGCAGGAAAAACTGTTTTTT,CSAHHEGELQEKLFF
TRBJ2-7,TRBV14,many,.,TGTGCCAGCAGCCAAGAGCGGCAGCAGTACTTC,CASSQERQQYF
TRBJ2-3,TRBV10-3,many,.,TGTGCCATCAGTGAGTCGGCGGGGGCCACAGATACGCAGTATTTT,CAISESAGATDTQYF
TRBJ1-1,TRBV18,.,.,TGTGCCAGCTCACCAGGAGGGGACACTGAAGCTTTCTTT,CASSPGGDTEAFF
TRBJ2-3,TRBV12-3/TRBV12-4,few,.,TGTGCCAGCAGCCGAGACGGAACTAGCACAGATACGCAGTATTTT,CASSRDGTSTDTQYF